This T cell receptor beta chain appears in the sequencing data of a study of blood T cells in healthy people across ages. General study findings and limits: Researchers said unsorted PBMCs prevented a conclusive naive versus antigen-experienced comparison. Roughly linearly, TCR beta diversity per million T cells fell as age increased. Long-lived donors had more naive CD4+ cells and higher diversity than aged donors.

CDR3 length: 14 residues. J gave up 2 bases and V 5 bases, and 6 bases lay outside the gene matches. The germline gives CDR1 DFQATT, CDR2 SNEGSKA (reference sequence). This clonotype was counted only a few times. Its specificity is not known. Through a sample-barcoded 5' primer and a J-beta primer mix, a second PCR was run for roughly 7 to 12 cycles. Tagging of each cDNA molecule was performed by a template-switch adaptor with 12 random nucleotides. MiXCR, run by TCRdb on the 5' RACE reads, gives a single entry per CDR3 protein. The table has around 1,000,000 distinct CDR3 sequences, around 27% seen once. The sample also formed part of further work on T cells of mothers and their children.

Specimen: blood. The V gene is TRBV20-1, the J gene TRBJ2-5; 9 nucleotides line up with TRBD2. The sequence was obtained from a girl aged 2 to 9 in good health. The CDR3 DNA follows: TGCAGTGCTCGAAGCGGGGGGATTCAAGAGACCCAGTACTTC. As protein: CSARSGGIQETQYF.